What follows describes a single T cell receptor beta chain. No antigen is known for it. This entry comes from a study of OX40 agonist ivuxolimab in advanced cancers. Study summary: Patients with prior anti-PD-1, anti-PD-L1 or anti-CTLA-4 therapy were eligible; approximately 37% had some.

The CDR3 is made up of 15 amino acids. V shed 4 bases, J shed 4 bases, and the junction held 8 bases outside the gene matches. Germline V lookup: CDR1 SGHRS, CDR2 YFSETQ. Measured with immunoSEQ multiplex PCR; TCRdb has only the in-frame clones, and not every one. The sample has 75,000 to 100,000 clones, roughly four fifths seen once. Study results and limitations: More expanded clones were seen, on average, in CD8+ T cells than in CD4+. At doses 0.1 to 3.0 mg/kg, CD4+ and CD8+ clones expanded.

The clonotype comes from an adult with an advanced solid tumor such as melanoma, head and neck, liver or kidney cancer. Sequencing was performed on CD4+ or CD8+ T cells sorted from blood, taken in a trial of the OX40 agonist ivuxolimab. The chain recombines TRBV5-1 with TRBJ1-2, with 9 bases aligning to TRBD1. The CDR3 nucleotides read TGCGCCAGCAGCACGGCCGGGACAGGGATCTATGGCTACACCTTC. Its translation: CASSTAGTGIYGYTF.